This T cell receptor beta chain was identified during a study of shared clonotypes between healthy human individuals. Researchers ran the assay at a deep level. Only in-frame clones appear in the TCRdb table, and some are missing; sequencing was by immunoSEQ multiplex PCR. The table has roughly 2,000,000 clones, 85% to 95% seen once. In the naive CD8 group, cells lacked CD45RO and were positively selected for CCR7, so terminally differentiated effector memory CD45RA+ cells were left out. Points on this clone: Its antigen is not known.

The study's findings and limits: Sequencing of the sorted subsets was shown by rarefaction to be incomplete despite large depth.

The germline gives CDR1 SGHDT, CDR2 YYEEEE. This CDR3 is built from 15 residues. V gave up 2 bases and J gave up 4 bases, with 14 bases separating them. The sequence derives from a man in his late teens or twenties in good health. The genes are TRBV5-6 and TRBJ2-3; D is perhaps TRBD1 (6 bases). The specimen was naive CD8+ T cells sorted from blood. The CDR3 DNA reads as TGTGCCAGCAGCTTACAGGGCCCATTCGCAGATACGCAGTATTTT. Translating it yields CASSLQGPFADTQYF. The entire variable domain, with the rest obtained from reference TRBV5-6 and TRBJ2-3, is as follows: DAGVTQSPTHLIKTRGQQVTLRCSPKSGHDTVSWYQQALGQGPQFIFQYYEEEERQRGNFPDRFSGHQFPNYSSELNVNALLLGDSALYLCASSLQGPFADTQYFGPGTRLTVL.